One T cell receptor (beta chain) is described in this entry. The data were obtained in a study of blood T cell repertoires in COVID-19. Turning to the study itself: Samples of COVID-19 (acute and convalescent) were obtained from the United States, Italy and Spain. Sample material is recorded as cDNA or gDNA derived from T cells, B-cell-depleted T cells, or PBMCs.

Per the original data handling: Amplification of reference gene primers provided the estimated nucleated cell counts. TCRdb's table, derived via immunoSEQ multiplex PCR, lists solely in-frame clones and lacks some. V and J calls and clone size are those listed in that table; D and trimming were worked out from the DNA. The sample yields just over 150,000 clones, 85% to 90% seen once. The ends were cut back, 4 bases at V and 7 bases at J, with 13 bases in the middle. The CDR3 is 14 amino acids. From germline, CDR1 is SGHDN and CDR2 FVKESK. The sequenced sample consisted of peripheral blood. The origin of this receptor is a middle-aged woman with acute or convalescent COVID-19. V usage is TRBV14 and J usage is TRBJ2-2; D is unresolved. Here the CDR3 reads CASSPPTRSGELFF. CDR3 bases: TGTGCCAGCAGCCCCCCAACTCGAAGCGGGGAGCTGTTTTTT. The full variable domain, with the rest looked up from reference TRBV14 and TRBJ2-2, is EAGVTQFPSHSVIEKGQTVTLRCDPISGHDNLYWYRRVMGKEIKFLLHFVKESKQDESGMPNNRFLAERTGGTYSTLKVQPAELEDSGVYFCASSPPTRSGELFFGEGSRLTVL.